Sequencing of this T cell receptor (beta chain) was carried out in a study of blood T cells in healthy people across ages. Whole-study context: About one barcoded beta molecule per two T cells was captured by template switching. Overall study findings and caveats: Strongly correlated with naive T cell percentage was TCR beta diversity.

This clonotype has more than one count but fewer than ten. Its specificity is not known. Per sample, no less than 5 micrograms of total RNA were extracted. Alongside a J-beta primer mix, a sample-barcoded 5' primer served in a second PCR lasting about 7 to 12 cycles. A template-switch adaptor with 12 random nucleotides tagged each cDNA molecule. TCRdb reprocessed the 5' RACE reads via MiXCR and lists one record per CDR3 protein. The repertoire holds 1 million or so distinct CDR3 sequences, with 40% to 55% as singletons. Sequences were obtained from blood. The TCR originated in a woman aged 55-70 years in good health.

CDR3 bases: TGTGCCACCCGGACAGTGCTGAGCTCCTACAATGAGCAGTACTTC. This encodes CATRTVLSSYNEQYF. The J gene is TRBJ2-7, the V gene TRBV4-2; weak D call: TRBD1 (6 bases). The CDR3 covers 15 residues. Trimming shortened V by 10 bases and J by 7 bases, and 26 bases separated the two germline ends. Germline V CDR1 and CDR2: LGHNA, YNFKEQ.